The TCR beta chain described here comes from a study of T cell repertoires in cytomegalovirus infection. Turning to the study itself: Shared public TCR beta signatures pointed to both CMV infection and a matching HLA type. Regarding the study as a whole: CMV-specific HLA-C-restricted TCR beta clonotypes dominated the ex vivo response. People with CMV and the relevant HLA were identified by cumulative public TCR beta family frequency.

The CDR3 extends over 13 amino acids. V was cut by 1 base and J by 4 bases, with 7 bases left in between. Germline CDR1 and CDR2: SGHTA and FQGNSA. TCRdb independently ran MiXCR on the reads; one entry per CDR3 protein. The sample includes about 490,000 distinct CDR3 sequences, about 15% of them seen just once. This clonotype was detected ten times or more. What it binds is not known. The sequence was collected from a human donor in good health (CMV status not recorded). Some clones in this sample may be carry-over from other donors' samples. Sequencing input: CD8+ T cells from PBMCs. The V call is TRBV7-2, the J call TRBJ1-2; D remains ambiguous. In DNA form, the CDR3 reads TGTGCCAGCAGCTTAGAGACTACCTATGGCTACACCTTC. As protein: CASSLETTYGYTF. Full variable domain (rest looked up from reference TRBV7-2 and TRBJ1-2): GAGVSQSPSNKVTEKGKDVELRCDPISGHTALYWYRQSLGQGLEFLIYFQGNSAPDKSGLPSDRFSAERTGGSVSTLTIQRTQQEDSAVYLCASSLETTYGYTFGSGTRLTVV.